The 7 T cell receptor beta chains below all came from one sample that was sequenced in a study of blood T cell repertoires in COVID-19. Profiled with immunoSEQ multiplex PCR; TCRdb holds only in-frame clones, not every one. The profile shows fewer than 300,000 clones, roughly 80% of them singletons. Input material: peripheral blood. These receptors were obtained from a woman aged 70-85 years with active or convalescent COVID-19.

The J gene is TRBJ2-7, the V gene TRBV3-1 (or the pseudogene TRBV3-2); D may be TRBD1 (6 bases). From germline, CDR1 is LGHDT and CDR2 YNNKEL (reference sequence). This CDR3 is built from 15 residues. V gave up 4 bases and J gave up 2 bases, with 15 bases separating them. CDR3 sequence reads: CASSPARTGPYEQYF. Here the CDR3 DNA reads TGTGCCAGCAGCCCGGCTAGAACAGGGCCCTACGAGCAGTACTTC.

The chain couples TRBV12-5 to TRBJ2-3; 7 bases align to TRBD2. From germline, CDR1 is LGHNT and CDR2 FRNRAP. Germline trimming cut 0 bases from V and 4 bases from J; bases unmatched to any gene: 7. The CDR3 runs to 16 residues. The DNA of the CDR3 is TGTGCTAGTGGTTTGGTATGGGGCGGGGGACCAGATACGCAGTATTTT. Encoded protein: CASGLVWGGGPDTQYF.

This chain uses TRBV10-3 with TRBJ2-3; D call uncertain. From germline, CDR1 is ENHRY and CDR2 SYGVKD. The V gene lost 3 bases and the J gene lost 5 bases, with 6 bases spanning the gap. This CDR3 spans 12 amino acids. The CDR3 is CAISDPQDTQYF. CDR3 bases: TGTGCCATCAGTGATCCCCAAGATACGCAGTATTTT.

This clone was observed a single time. The chain joins TRBV4-3 to TRBJ1-3; TRBD1 is a possible D gene (5 bases). This CDR3 contains 15 residues. Trimming took 0 bases from V and 0 from J, leaving 6 bases between them. Germline CDR1 LGHNA, CDR2 YSLEER. The CDR3 coding sequence is TGCGCCAGCAGCCAAGACAGGGCCTCTGGAAACACCATATATTTT. Translating gives CASSQDRASGNTIYF.

The chain combines TRBV5-5 with TRBJ1-2; 7 bases align to TRBD1. The CDR3 spans 15 residues. The germline V gene encodes CDR1 SGHKS and CDR2 YYEKEE (reference sequence). With 4 bases clipped from V and 1 base from J, the junction kept 7 bases outside the gene matches. The CDR3 coding sequence is TGTGCCAGCAGCACCCGACAGGGACATAACTATGGCTACACCTTC. Translated, it gives CASSTRQGHNYGYTF.

The V call is TRBV28, the J call TRBJ2-3, with D maybe TRBD2 (7 bases). Germline CDR1 reads MDHEN; CDR2 reads SYDVKM. The CDR3 length is 17 residues. Trimming removed 3 bases at V and 0 bases at J, with 16 bases between. The CDR3 DNA is TGTGCCAGCAGTTTTAGTCGGGGGGCGGTCAGCACAGATACGCAGTATTTT. The encoded protein is CASSFSRGAVSTDTQYF.

The CDR3 DNA reads TGTGCCAGCAGCCTTCCCGGGACAGTTTCACCCCTCCACTTT. Translating gives CASSLPGTVSPLHF. The rearrangement uses TRBV5-5 and TRBJ1-6, with 7 bases matching TRBD1. Losses at the gene ends were 4 bases for V and 9 bases for J; bases not matched to a gene: 7. The CDR3 loop spans 14 amino acids. Germline CDR1 and CDR2: SGHKS and YYEKEE (reference sequence).